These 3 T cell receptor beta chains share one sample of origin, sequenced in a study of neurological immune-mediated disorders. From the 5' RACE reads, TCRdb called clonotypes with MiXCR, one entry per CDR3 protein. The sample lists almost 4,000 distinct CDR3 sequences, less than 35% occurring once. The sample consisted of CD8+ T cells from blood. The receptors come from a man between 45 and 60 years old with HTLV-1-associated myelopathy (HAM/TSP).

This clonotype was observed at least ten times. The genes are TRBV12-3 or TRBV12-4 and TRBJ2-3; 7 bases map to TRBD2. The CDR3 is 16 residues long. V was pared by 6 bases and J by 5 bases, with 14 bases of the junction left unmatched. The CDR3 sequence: CASSLTTSPFRDTQYF. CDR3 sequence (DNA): TGTGCCAGCAGCCTCACGACTAGCCCCTTTAGAGATACGCAGTATTTT.

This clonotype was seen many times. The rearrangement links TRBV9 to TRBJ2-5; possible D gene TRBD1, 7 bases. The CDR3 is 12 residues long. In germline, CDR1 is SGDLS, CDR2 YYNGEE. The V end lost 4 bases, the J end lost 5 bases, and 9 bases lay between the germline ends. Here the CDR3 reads CASSSGGETQYF. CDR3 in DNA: TGTGCCAGCAGCTCAGGGGGGGAGACCCAGTACTTC.

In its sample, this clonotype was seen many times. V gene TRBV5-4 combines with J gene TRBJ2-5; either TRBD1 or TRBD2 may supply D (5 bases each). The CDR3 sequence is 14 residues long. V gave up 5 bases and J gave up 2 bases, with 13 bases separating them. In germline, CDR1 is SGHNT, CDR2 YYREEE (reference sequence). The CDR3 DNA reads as TGTGCCAGCAGTCACTGGGACCATCAAGAGACCCAGTACTTC. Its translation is CASSHWDHQETQYF.